The 2 T cell receptor beta chains presented below share a single source sample, sequenced in a study of T cells in Graves' hyperthyroidism and ophthalmopathy. The source material, RNA transcripts, was used to amplify TCR beta CDR3 regions. The TCR CDR3 first-round RT-PCR relied on the HTBI primer set. TCRdb ran MiXCR on the multiplex PCR reads and lists one entry per CDR3 protein. Found here are approximately 480,000 distinct CDR3 sequences, around 21% of them singletons; the top ten hold more than 20%. The sample comprised blood. These receptors were obtained from a man between 18 and 29 years old with Graves' hyperthyroidism.

This clonotype was recorded at least ten times. The gene calls are TRBV6-1 and TRBJ2-5; no firm D call. The ends were cut back, 4 bases at V and 3 bases at J, with 6 bases in the middle. This CDR3 is 12 amino acids long. Germline CDR1 is MNHNS and CDR2 is SASEGT. The CDR3 loop is CASSVGEETQYF. The DNA of the CDR3 is TGTGCCAGCAGTGTCGGTGAAGAGACCCAGTACTTC.

The chain uses TRBV11-2 and TRBJ1-1; no reliable D call. Trimming shortened V by 3 bases and J by 5 bases, and 16 bases separated the two germline ends. CDR1 SGHAT and CDR2 FQNNGV come from the germline V gene. This CDR3 region has 15 residues. CDR3 in DNA: TGTGCCAGCAGCTTCTTCTCGGCCCTGAGAACTGAAGCTTTCTTT. It codes for CASSFFSALRTEAFF.